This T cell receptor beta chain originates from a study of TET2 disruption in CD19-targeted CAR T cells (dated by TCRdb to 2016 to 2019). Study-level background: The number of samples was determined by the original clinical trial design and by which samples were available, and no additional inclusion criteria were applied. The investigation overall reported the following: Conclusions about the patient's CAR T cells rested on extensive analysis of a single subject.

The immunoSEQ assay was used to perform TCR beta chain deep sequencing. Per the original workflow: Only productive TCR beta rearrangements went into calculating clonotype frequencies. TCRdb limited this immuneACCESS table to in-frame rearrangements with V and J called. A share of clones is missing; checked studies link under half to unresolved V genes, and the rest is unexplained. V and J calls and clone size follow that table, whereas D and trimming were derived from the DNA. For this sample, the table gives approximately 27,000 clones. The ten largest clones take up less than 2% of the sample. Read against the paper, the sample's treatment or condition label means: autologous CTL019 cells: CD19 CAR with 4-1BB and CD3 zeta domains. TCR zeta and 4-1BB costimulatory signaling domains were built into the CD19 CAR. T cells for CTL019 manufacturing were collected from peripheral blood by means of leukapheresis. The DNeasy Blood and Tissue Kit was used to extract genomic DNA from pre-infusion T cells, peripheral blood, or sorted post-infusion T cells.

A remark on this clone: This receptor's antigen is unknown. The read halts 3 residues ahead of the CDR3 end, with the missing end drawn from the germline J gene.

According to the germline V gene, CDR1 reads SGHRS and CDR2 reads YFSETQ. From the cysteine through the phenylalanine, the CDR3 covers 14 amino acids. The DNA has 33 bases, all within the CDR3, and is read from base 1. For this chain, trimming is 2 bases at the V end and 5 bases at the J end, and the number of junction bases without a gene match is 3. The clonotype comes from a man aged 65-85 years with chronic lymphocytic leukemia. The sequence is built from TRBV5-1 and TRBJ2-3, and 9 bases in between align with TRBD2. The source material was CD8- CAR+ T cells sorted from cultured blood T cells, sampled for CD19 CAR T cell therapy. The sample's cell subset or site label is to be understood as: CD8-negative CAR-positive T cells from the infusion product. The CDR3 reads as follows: CASSFSGGQDTQYF. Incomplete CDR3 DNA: TGCGCCAGCAGCTTTAGCGGGGGCCAAGATACG.